The next 19 T cell receptor beta chains were all read from a single sample in a study of cytomegalovirus exposure and HLA in healthy donors. The PCR had 60 Vbeta and 13 Jbeta primers. Data came from immunoSEQ multiplex PCR; TCRdb stores just in-frame clones and leaves some out. The repertoire holds approximately 210,000 clones, with 70% to 80% as singletons. Sequenced input: PBMCs. The receptors stem from a woman in her forties or fifties in good health and CMV-seronegative.

For the CDR3, the DNA is TGTGCCAGCAGCTTAGTAACAGGGTTGGACTATGGCTACACCTTC. This sequence encodes CASSLVTGLDYGYTF. The rearrangement uses TRBV7-2 and TRBJ1-2; possibly TRBD1 for D (6 bases). The ends were cut back, 1 base at V and 3 bases at J, with 12 bases in the middle. Germline CDR1 is SGHTA and CDR2 is FQGNSA. This CDR3 region has 15 residues.

The chain joins TRBV9 to TRBJ2-1; D not certain. V lost 3 bases and J lost 9, with 7 bases in between. Germline V lookup: CDR1 SGDLS, CDR2 YYNGEE. CDR3 length: 11 residues. Here the CDR3 DNA reads TGTGCCAGCAGCGGTAGAGGTGAGCAGTTCTTC. Amino acids: CASSGRGEQFF.

In the case of this clone: The same CDR3 also results from other DNA sequences found in this sample. V usage is TRBV5-1 and J usage is TRBJ2-7, with 8 positions matching TRBD2. CDR1 is SGHRS, CDR2 YFSETQ, per germline. V was clipped by 4 bases and J by 2 bases; unmatched bases: 8. The CDR3 consists of 15 residues. The DNA for the CDR3 is TGCGCCAGCAGCACGGGGACGGGAGGGGCCTACGAGCAGTACTTC. Translated, it gives CASSTGTGGAYEQYF.

The V and J genes are TRBV7-8 and TRBJ2-2; the D gene is possibly TRBD2 (7 bases). There are 15 residues in the CDR3. The germline V and J ends were trimmed by 4 bases and 0 bases, with 9 bases remaining between them. CDR1 SGHVS and CDR2 FQNEAQ come from the germline V gene. The CDR3 loop is CASSSGGANTGELFF. In nucleotides, the CDR3 is TGTGCCAGCAGCTCGGGGGGCGCGAACACCGGGGAGCTGTTTTTT.

The gene calls are TRBV14 and TRBJ1-5, with a weak D call TRBD1 (6 bases). V was pared by 0 bases and J by 3 bases, with 9 bases between. The CDR3 has 15 amino acids. Germline CDR1 is SGHDN and CDR2 is FVKESK. CDR3 protein: CASSQDGQSNQPQHF. The CDR3 DNA reads TGTGCCAGCAGCCAAGACGGACAGTCCAATCAGCCCCAGCATTTT.

This clone has a handful of counts. The chain couples TRBV7-9 to TRBJ2-1; D gene ambiguous. V was shortened by 5 bases and J by 0 bases, with 11 bases between the two germline ends. The length of the CDR3 is 15 residues. From germline, CDR1 is SEHNR and CDR2 FQNEAQ (reference sequence). CDR3 loop: CASSPGRSSYNEQFF. The CDR3 DNA follows: TGTGCCAGCAGCCCCGGTAGGAGCTCCTACAATGAGCAGTTCTTC.

This clone turned up a few times. The chain combines TRBV4-3 with TRBJ1-4; D not certain. The V and J ends lost 2 bases and 0 bases respectively, with 7 bases between them. This CDR3 region has 15 residues. Germline loops: CDR1 LGHNA, CDR2 YSLEER. CDR3 amino acids: CASSQFYATNEKLFF. CDR3 DNA sequence: TGCGCCAGCAGCCAATTTTATGCAACTAATGAAAAACTGTTTTTT.

The sample holds a few counts of this clone. This rearrangement joins TRBV28 to TRBJ2-7; 8 bases fit TRBD1. Trimming took 5 bases from V and 3 from J; bases not matched to a gene: 12. The germline gives CDR1 MDHEN, CDR2 SYDVKM. This CDR3 has 16 amino acids. For the CDR3, the DNA is TGTGCCAGCAGTCCACATCAAGGACAGGGATTCTACGAGCAGTACTTC. Translating it yields CASSPHQGQGFYEQYF.

In this sample, this clone turned up a few times. The V call is TRBV2, the J call TRBJ1-1, with D uncertain. V lost 5 bases, J lost 1 base, and 14 bases lay in between. The germline V gene has CDR1 SNHLY and CDR2 FYNNEI. This CDR3 comprises 15 residues. The CDR3 DNA reads TGTGCCAGCAGTCGATCGACGACGGGGAACACTGAAGCTTTCTTT. It translates to CASSRSTTGNTEAFF.

In its sample, this clone was seen once. The gene calls are TRBV13 and TRBJ2-1; TRBD2 matches 12 bases. The CDR3 contains 17 residues. V gave up 4 bases and J gave up 0 bases; unmatched junction bases: 4. Per germline, CDR1 PRHDT and CDR2 FYEKMQ (reference sequence). In nucleotides, the CDR3 is TGTGCCAGCAGCTCTACTAGCGGGGGGAGCTCCTACAATGAGCAGTTCTTC. This codes for CASSSTSGGSSYNEQFF.

The CDR3 is CASSLGGTENSPLHF. The CDR3 nucleotides are TGCGCCAGCAGCTTGGGGGGGACAGAAAATTCACCCCTCCACTTT. The chain joins TRBV5-1 to TRBJ1-6, with 7 nucleotides matching TRBD1. V lost 0 bases and J lost 7; bases outside the gene matches: 4. Germline values: CDR1 SGHRS, CDR2 YFSETQ. This CDR3 is built from 15 residues.

The chain combines TRBV5-4 with TRBJ2-3, with 11 positions matching TRBD1. V dropped 3 bases and J dropped 4; count of bases not matched to a gene: 4. CDR3 length equals 15 residues. CDR1 is SGHNT, CDR2 YYREEE, per germline (reference sequence). The DNA for the CDR3 is TGTGCCAGCAGCTCCGGGACAGGGGGACCAGATACGCAGTATTTT. This sequence encodes CASSSGTGGPDTQYF.

The table lists this clone with a few counts. The chain combines TRBV11-2 with TRBJ2-5; the match to TRBD1 covers 9 bases. The CDR3 covers 15 residues. CDR1 SGHAT and CDR2 FQNNGV come from the germline V gene. V gave up 5 bases and J gave up 3 bases; unmatched junction bases: 7. This CDR3 is CASSPQGAPEETQYF. The CDR3, as DNA: TGTGCCAGCAGCCCACAGGGGGCGCCTGAAGAGACCCAGTACTTC.

The chain carries TRBV6-6 and TRBJ1-3, with TRBD1 identical over 7 bases. After removal of 3 bases from V and 4 bases from J, the junction contained 3 bases not matched to a gene. CDR3 length: 14 amino acids. Germline assignment: CDR1 MNHNY and CDR2 SVGAGI (reference sequence). CDR3 region: CASSYRGQGNTIYF. CDR3 coding DNA: TGTGCCAGCAGTTATAGGGGGCAAGGAAACACCATATATTTT.

The chain has TRBV9 and TRBJ2-3, with 11 bases that match TRBD1. Germline-derived CDR1 and CDR2 are SGDLS and YYNGEE. V lost 0 bases, J lost 5 bases, and 8 bases stayed unmatched. This CDR3 is built from 17 residues. CDR3 in amino acids: CASSVGGGQGALDTQYF. CDR3 sequence (DNA): TGTGCCAGCAGCGTAGGAGGAGGACAGGGGGCCCTAGATACGCAGTATTTT. Complete variable domain (other parts from reference TRBV9 and TRBJ2-3): DSGVTQTPKHLITATGQRVTLRCSPRSGDLSVYWYQQSLDQGLQFLIQYYNGEERAKGNILERFSAQQFPDLHSELNLSSLELGDSALYFCASSVGGGQGALDTQYFGPGTRLTVL.

V gene TRBV15 combines with J gene TRBJ2-5, with 11 bases that match TRBD2. The junction had 6 bases not matched to a gene; V was cut back by 6 bases and J by 3 bases. CDR1 is LNHNV and CDR2 is YYDKDF in the germline V gene (reference sequence). The CDR3 contains 15 residues. The CDR3 nucleotides read TGTGCCACCAGGTCCGCTAGCGGGGGGAAAGAGACCCAGTACTTC. Translated: CATRSASGGKETQYF.

This sequence joins TRBV19 and TRBJ1-5; no firm D call. Trimming took 3 bases from V and 0 from J, leaving 18 bases between them. This CDR3 has 18 residues. Germline CDR1 reads LNHDA; CDR2 reads SQIVND (reference sequence). CDR3 loop: CASSITIEALYSNQPQHF. The CDR3 nucleotides are TGTGCCAGTAGTATCACTATTGAGGCACTTTATAGCAATCAGCCCCAGCATTTT.

The chain links TRBV27 to TRBJ1-1; D not resolved. Germline V lookup: CDR1 MNHEY, CDR2 SMNVEV (reference sequence). Trimming stripped 5 bases from V and 4 bases from J, with 14 bases between. The CDR3 sequence is 14 residues long. CDR3 sequence: CASSMGFGSTEAFF. Here the CDR3 DNA reads TGTGCCAGCAGTATGGGTTTTGGGAGCACTGAAGCTTTCTTT.

The chain employs TRBV2 and TRBJ2-3, with 12 bases identical to TRBD1. This CDR3 is built from 15 residues. J lost 4 bases, V lost 11 bases, and 10 bases had no gene match. Germline CDR1 reads SNHLY; CDR2 reads FYNNEI. DNA for the CDR3: TGTGCCTCTCTGGGGGACAGGGGGCTATCAGATACGCAGTATTTT. This gives the protein CASLGDRGLSDTQYF.